One and the same sample provided the 22 T cell receptor beta chains below, sequenced in a study of control samples from healthy donors and cancer patients. Sequencing was performed with immunoSEQ multiplex PCR; in TCRdb, only in-frame clones are kept and a portion is missing. Among over 100,000 clones listed, about 88% were seen once. The sequenced sample was blood. These receptors were taken from a man aged 50-60 years in good health.

This clone appeared once. J is TRBJ1-5 and V is TRBV7-8, with 7 bases aligning to TRBD1. Germline assignment: CDR1 SGHVS and CDR2 FQNEAQ. This CDR3 comprises 15 residues. V shed 0 bases and J 3 bases; nucleotides not matched to a gene: 2. The CDR3 coding sequence is TGTGCCAGCAGCTTAGCACAGGGGAACAATCAGCCCCAGCATTTT. Encoded protein: CASSLAQGNNQPQHF.

The gene calls are TRBV13 and TRBJ2-5, with 9 bases fitting TRBD2. The trim removed 4 bases at V and 2 bases at J, leaving 8 bases unmatched. This CDR3 is 16 amino acids long. Germline V lookup: CDR1 PRHDT, CDR2 FYEKMQ (reference sequence). The CDR3 spells CASSSRAGGTQETQYF. CDR3 sequence (DNA): TGTGCCAGCAGCTCGCGAGCGGGGGGAACTCAAGAGACCCAGTACTTC.

The gene calls are TRBV6-5 and TRBJ2-5, with D perhaps being TRBD1 or TRBD2 (5 bases each). This CDR3 has 14 residues. The V gene's germline CDR1 is MNHEY and CDR2 SVGAGI. Trimming cost V 2 bases and J 4 bases, with 11 bases left between them. The CDR3 coding sequence is TGTGCCAGCAGTTACGGTCGGGGCTCAGAGACCCAGTACTTC. Residues: CASSYGRGSETQYF.

This clone was counted a few times. Other DNA sequences in this specimen translate into the identical CDR3. The rearrangement links TRBV7-8 to TRBJ2-7; D ambiguous. This CDR3 is 13 amino acids long. The V and J ends lost 1 base and 3 bases respectively, with 7 bases between them. CDR1 is SGHVS, CDR2 FQNEAQ, per germline. CDR3 DNA: TGTGCCAGCAGCTTAGGGTTCAGCTACGAGCAGTACTTC. Translated: CASSLGFSYEQYF.

V is TRBV28 and J is TRBJ2-4; D gene uncertain. This CDR3 region has 12 residues. CDR1 and CDR2 (germline): MDHEN, SYDVKM. Trimming cost V 6 bases and J 1 base, with 4 bases left between them. The DNA of the CDR3 is TGTGCCAGCAGGCAGGCCAAAAACATTCAGTACTTC. Translating gives CASRQAKNIQYF.

V gene TRBV5-6 combines with J gene TRBJ2-1, with D possibly TRBD1 on 6 matching bases. The V and J ends lost 4 bases and 8 bases respectively, with 31 bases between them. Germline V gene lookup returns CDR1 SGHDT and CDR2 YYEEEE. The CDR3 is 19 residues long. Here the CDR3 DNA reads TGTGCCAGCAGCAGAAGGGGAAAGGATGGCAGGGGCTTTGTGCATGAGCAGTTCTTC. Its protein product is CASSRRGKDGRGFVHEQFF. Full variable domain (missing parts from reference TRBV5-6 and TRBJ2-1): DAGVTQSPTHLIKTRGQQVTLRCSPKSGHDTVSWYQQALGQGPQFIFQYYEEEERQRGNFPDRFSGHQFPNYSSELNVNALLLGDSALYLCASSRRGKDGRGFVHEQFFGPGTRLTVL.

The V gene is TRBV4-1, the J gene TRBJ1-2; TRBD1 might be the D (6 bases). The CDR3 runs to 13 residues. The germline CDR1 and CDR2 sequences are MGHRA and YSYEKL. V dropped 1 base and J dropped 8 bases, with 11 bases sitting between them. The CDR3 coding sequence is TGCGCCAGCAGCCAAGTGACAGGACGAGGCTACACCTTC. Translated: CASSQVTGRGYTF.

This clone was found a few times. The V call is TRBV2, the J call TRBJ2-3; D possibly corresponds to TRBD1 (6 bases). With 6 bases removed from V and 2 bases from J, the gap between germline ends came to 9 bases. This CDR3 has 13 amino acids. Germline V lookup: CDR1 SNHLY, CDR2 FYNNEI. CDR3 protein: CASRDRVTDTQYF. The DNA of the CDR3 is TGTGCCAGCAGGGACAGAGTCACAGATACGCAGTATTTT.

Here the CDR3 DNA reads TGCGCCAGCAGTCCTGGACTAGCGGCCTACGAGCAGTACTTC. It codes for CASSPGLAAYEQYF. The V and J genes are TRBV5-1 and TRBJ2-7; TRBD2 matches at 10 bases. Germline V lookup: CDR1 SGHRS, CDR2 YFSETQ. J gave up 2 bases and V 5 bases, and 4 bases lay outside the gene matches. CDR3 length: 14 residues. Filled out from reference TRBV5-1 and TRBJ2-7, the complete variable domain reads KAGVTQTPRYLIKTRGQQVTLSCSPISGHRSVSWYQQTPGQGLQFLFEYFSETQRNKGNFPGRFSGRQFSNSRSEMNVSTLELGDSALYLCASSPGLAAYEQYFGPGTRLTVT.

The chain recombines TRBV10-3 with TRBJ2-1; TRBD2 matches at 11 bases. Germline V gives CDR1 ENHRY, CDR2 SYGVKD. V trimming: 5 bases; J trimming: 4 bases; junction bases outside the gene matches: 7. The CDR3 consists of 16 residues. CDR3 protein: CAISYLTSGAYNEQFF. Here the CDR3 DNA reads TGTGCCATCAGTTACCTGACTAGCGGGGCATACAATGAGCAGTTCTTC.

This chain joins TRBV7-2 and TRBJ1-2; D is ambiguous. The V and J ends lost 5 bases and 4 bases respectively, with 14 bases between them. Germline CDR1 is SGHTA and CDR2 is FQGNSA. The CDR3 is made up of 14 amino acids. The CDR3 nucleotides read TGTGCCAGCAGCCCCGCGGGGAACACCTATGGCTACACCTTC. Its protein product is CASSPAGNTYGYTF. The entire variable domain, with the rest obtained from reference TRBV7-2 and TRBJ1-2, is as follows: GAGVSQSPSNKVTEKGKDVELRCDPISGHTALYWYRQSLGQGLEFLIYFQGNSAPDKSGLPSDRFSAERTGGSVSTLTIQRTQQEDSAVYLCASSPAGNTYGYTFGSGTRLTVV.

A remark on this clone: Other DNA sequences in this specimen translate into the identical CDR3. The chain uses TRBV14 and TRBJ2-5; D is possibly TRBD2 (6 bases). V shed 1 base and J shed 1 base, with 13 bases lying between them. Looked up from germline, CDR1 is SGHDN and CDR2 is FVKESK. This CDR3 is 16 amino acids long. The CDR3 reads CASSQGAGGLQETQYF. For the CDR3, the DNA is TGTGCCAGCAGCCAAGGGGCCGGGGGACTCCAAGAGACCCAGTACTTC.

The V gene is TRBV5-5, the J gene TRBJ1-1; D is unclear. Germline lookup yields CDR1 SGHKS and CDR2 YYEKEE (reference sequence). The CDR3 runs to 13 residues. V was trimmed by 0 bases and J by 4 bases, leaving 7 bases between them. The CDR3 loop reads CASSLDSPTEAFF. Written as DNA, the CDR3 is TGTGCCAGCAGCTTGGACAGTCCCACTGAAGCTTTCTTT.

The J gene is TRBJ2-2, the V gene TRBV3-1 (or the pseudogene TRBV3-2), with unresolved D. The CDR3 totals 15 residues. Per the germline V gene, CDR1 is LGHDT and CDR2 is YNNKEL (reference sequence). Between the trimmed V and J ends, which lost 0 bases and 7 bases, there was a span of 12 bases. The CDR3 reads CASSQEMAGGGELFF. The DNA of the CDR3 is TGTGCCAGCAGCCAAGAGATGGCAGGCGGCGGGGAGCTGTTTTTT.

The rearrangement links TRBV10-3 to TRBJ2-7; D unclear. V was shortened by 5 bases and J by 3 bases, with 8 bases between the two germline ends. In germline, CDR1 is ENHRY, CDR2 SYGVKD. The CDR3 is made up of 12 amino acids. CDR3 residues: CAISQQSYEQYF. CDR3 sequence (DNA): TGTGCCATCAGTCAACAAAGCTACGAGCAGTACTTC.

The CDR3 loop is CASSYSIDRGNIQYF. CDR3 bases: TGTGCCAGCAGTTACTCGATTGACAGGGGAAACATTCAGTACTTC. The chain recombines TRBV6-6 with TRBJ2-4, with TRBD1 matching 8 bases. CDR1 and CDR2 (germline): MNHNY, SVGAGI (reference sequence). The V and J ends lost 0 bases and 6 bases, in that order; junction bases with no gene match: 4. This CDR3 has 15 residues.

The chain has TRBV18 and TRBJ2-1; 12 positions match TRBD2. Trimming removed 8 bases from V and 9 bases from J; junction bases left unmatched: 8. From germline, CDR1 is KGHSH and CDR2 LQKENI. There are 14 residues in the CDR3. CDR3 coding DNA: TGTGCCAGCACCCTAGCGGGGGGGCCCCTTGAGCAGTTCTTC. Protein sequence: CASTLAGGPLEQFF.

This clone has a single count. The chain combines TRBV28 with TRBJ1-5; D might be TRBD1 (5 bases). V lost 6 bases and J lost 4, with 13 bases in between. CDR3 length: 14 residues. The germline gives CDR1 MDHEN, CDR2 SYDVKM. Here the CDR3 reads CASSPGTGNQPQHF. In nucleotides, the CDR3 is TGTGCCAGCAGCCCCGGGACGGGAAATCAGCCCCAGCATTTT.

J is TRBJ2-4 and V is TRBV6-4; possibly TRBD2 for D (6 bases). The germline V gene has CDR1 MRHNA and CDR2 SNTAGT. Trimming removed 2 bases at V and 3 bases at J, with 8 bases between. CDR3 length equals 14 residues. In nucleotides, the CDR3 is TGTGCCAGCAGTGACGGAGGGAGCAAAAACATTCAGTACTTC. This codes for CASSDGGSKNIQYF.

The rearrangement joins TRBV27 to TRBJ1-2; 8 bases fit TRBD1. The CDR3 contains 14 residues. Germline V gene data show CDR1 as MNHEY and CDR2 as SMNVEV (reference sequence). V lost 3 bases and J lost 3; bases outside the gene matches: 3. The CDR3 nucleotides read TGTGCCAGCAGTTTCAGGGGGCGCGACTATGGCTACACCTTC. Encoded protein: CASSFRGRDYGYTF.

This chain joins TRBV4-2 and TRBJ2-5; TRBD2 aligns across 10 bases. The CDR3 length is 18 residues. The germline V gene encodes CDR1 LGHNA and CDR2 YNFKEQ. V was clipped by 1 base and J by 4 bases; unmatched bases: 12. The CDR3 region is CASSQGISGGAHRETQYF. The DNA for the CDR3 is TGTGCCAGCAGCCAAGGGATAAGCGGGGGGGCCCATCGAGAGACCCAGTACTTC.

The V gene is TRBV12-3 or TRBV12-4, the J gene TRBJ2-1, with D unresolved. CDR3 length equals 12 residues. Trimming cost V 3 bases and J 1 base, with 1 base left between them. The CDR3 DNA reads TGTGCCAGCAGTTTTTCCTACAATGAGCAGTTCTTC. Translated: CASSFSYNEQFF.